This is a list of T cell receptor beta chains from one sample in a study of T cell responses to AZD1222 COVID-19 vaccine. The protocol was immunoSEQ multiplex PCR, while the TCRdb copy is restricted to in-frame clones and leaves out a portion. The sample includes approximately 73,000 clones, 65% to 85% of them seen just once. The starting material was peripheral blood, obtained on day 0 of AZD1222 vaccination. The receptors shown here come from an adult in good health. The CDR3 runs from the conserved cysteine through the conserved F or W. D genes are given only for firm matches. Clone size, where shown, is once, few, many, or a class for clones that have expanded.

j_call: TRBJ2-1; v_call: TRBV6-2/TRBV6-3; clone_size: -; d_call: -; cdr3_nt: TGTGCCAGCAGTTACATATATGAGCAGTTCTTC; cdr3_aa: CASSYIYEQFF
j_call: TRBJ1-3; v_call: TRBV18; clone_size: -; d_call: -; cdr3_nt: TGTGCCAGCTCACCAACTGGAAACACCATATATTTT; cdr3_aa: CASSPTGNTIYF
j_call: TRBJ2-6; v_call: TRBV19; clone_size: -; d_call: -; cdr3_nt: TGTGCCAGTAGTATTAACAGCCGCTCTGGGGCCAACGTCCTGACTTTC; cdr3_aa: CASSINSRSGANVLTF
j_call: TRBJ2-1; v_call: TRBV5-4; clone_size: -; d_call: -; cdr3_nt: TGTGCCAGCAGCTTGGCGGTTAGCTCCTACAATGAGCAGTTCTTC; cdr3_aa: CASSLAVSSYNEQFF
j_call: TRBJ2-7; v_call: TRBV4-3; clone_size: -; d_call: -; cdr3_nt: TGCGCCAGCAGCCAAGAAGCTGTCCTGGGGGAGCAGTACTTC; cdr3_aa: CASSQEAVLGEQYF
j_call: TRBJ2-3; v_call: TRBV4-3; clone_size: -; d_call: TRBD2; cdr3_nt: TGCGCCAGCAGCCAATTTACGGGAGGGAGTGGAGATACGCAGTATTTT; cdr3_aa: CASSQFTGGSGDTQYF
j_call: TRBJ1-2; v_call: TRBV29-1; clone_size: -; d_call: TRBD1; cdr3_nt: TGCAGCGCCCGGACAGGGGAAGTCTATGGCTACACCTTC; cdr3_aa: CSARTGEVYGYTF
j_call: TRBJ1-5; v_call: TRBV6-5; clone_size: few; d_call: -; cdr3_nt: TGTGCCAGCTCACCGGTACGGGGACGGGATCAGCCCCAGCATTTT; cdr3_aa: CASSPVRGRDQPQHF
j_call: TRBJ1-2; v_call: TRBV21-1; clone_size: -; d_call: -; cdr3_nt: TGTGCCAGCAGCAAAGCAAGGGCTGGCTACACCTTC; cdr3_aa: CASSKARAGYTF
j_call: TRBJ2-1; v_call: TRBV7-9; clone_size: -; d_call: TRBD1; cdr3_nt: TGTGCCAGCAGCCTCTGGGACAGTAACAATGAGCAGTTCTTC; cdr3_aa: CASSLWDSNNEQFF
j_call: TRBJ2-2; v_call: TRBV2; clone_size: -; d_call: -; cdr3_nt: TGTGCCAGCAGCCTTACACGAAACACCGGGGAGCTGTTTTTT; cdr3_aa: CASSLTRNTGELFF
j_call: TRBJ2-7; v_call: TRBV2; clone_size: few; d_call: TRBD1; cdr3_nt: TGTGCCAGCAGTGCCGGACAGGGATCATACGAGCAGTACTTC; cdr3_aa: CASSAGQGSYEQYF
j_call: TRBJ2-1; v_call: TRBV7-6; clone_size: -; d_call: -; cdr3_nt: TGTGCCAGCAGCTTAAGCTCAGGGCGCTCCTACAATGAGCAGTTCTTC; cdr3_aa: CASSLSSGRSYNEQFF
j_call: TRBJ2-3; v_call: TRBV12-3/TRBV12-4; clone_size: -; d_call: -; cdr3_nt: TGTGCCAGCAGGCGTACTAGCACAGATACGCAGTATTTT; cdr3_aa: CASRRTSTDTQYF
j_call: TRBJ2-6; v_call: TRBV7-2; clone_size: -; d_call: -; cdr3_nt: TGTGCCAGCAGCTTAGTGGCTGGAGCTGGGGCCAACGTCCTGACTTTC; cdr3_aa: CASSLVAGAGANVLTF
j_call: TRBJ1-4; v_call: TRBV19; clone_size: -; d_call: TRBD1; cdr3_nt: TGTGCCAGTAGTGGCACAGGGGCAACTAATGAAAAACTGTTTTTT; cdr3_aa: CASSGTGATNEKLFF
j_call: TRBJ1-2; v_call: TRBV9; clone_size: -; d_call: -; cdr3_nt: TGTGCCAGCAGCGTAGTGGGCCATGGCTACACCTTC; cdr3_aa: CASSVVGHGYTF
j_call: TRBJ2-3; v_call: TRBV5-6; clone_size: once; d_call: TRBD1; cdr3_nt: TGTGCCAGCAGCCCGACAGGGGTGAGCACAGATACGCAGTATTTT; cdr3_aa: CASSPTGVSTDTQYF
j_call: TRBJ1-6; v_call: TRBV9; clone_size: few; d_call: TRBD1; cdr3_nt: TGTGCCAGCAGCGACGGACAGGGGGTTAATTCACCCCTCCACTTT; cdr3_aa: CASSDGQGVNSPLHF
j_call: TRBJ2-7; v_call: TRBV11-2; clone_size: -; d_call: TRBD1; cdr3_nt: TGTGCCAGCAGCTCCCAGGACAGGGGGACGTCGATCGGGTACTTC; cdr3_aa: CASSSQDRGTSIGYF
j_call: TRBJ2-7; v_call: TRBV12-5; clone_size: -; d_call: -; cdr3_nt: TGTGCTAGTGGTTTGCAATACGAGCAGTACTTC; cdr3_aa: CASGLQYEQYF
j_call: TRBJ2-7; v_call: TRBV4-3; clone_size: -; d_call: TRBD2; cdr3_nt: TGCGCCAGCAGCCAAGATGCGGGGGGGGTCTACGAGCAGTACTTC; cdr3_aa: CASSQDAGGVYEQYF
j_call: TRBJ1-3; v_call: TRBV5-1; clone_size: -; d_call: -; cdr3_nt: TGCGCCAGCAGCTTTGCTGGGGCCAACTCTGGAAACACCATATATTTT; cdr3_aa: CASSFAGANSGNTIYF
j_call: TRBJ2-6; v_call: TRBV15; clone_size: -; d_call: -; cdr3_nt: TGTGCCACCAGCAGAGCAGGGGCAGATGGGGCCAACGTCCTGACTTTC; cdr3_aa: CATSRAGADGANVLTF
j_call: TRBJ1-1; v_call: TRBV3-1/TRBV3-2; clone_size: -; d_call: TRBD1; cdr3_nt: TGTGCCAGCAGCCAAGTTCGACAGGGAGAGAACACTGAAGCTTTCTTT; cdr3_aa: CASSQVRQGENTEAFF
j_call: TRBJ2-4; v_call: TRBV30; clone_size: -; d_call: -; cdr3_nt: TGTGCCTGGACCCGAGCCGGCGGGGTGACCCTCGGAAACATTCAGTACTTC; cdr3_aa: CAWTRAGGVTLGNIQYF
j_call: TRBJ1-2; v_call: TRBV12-3/TRBV12-4; clone_size: -; d_call: TRBD1; cdr3_nt: TGTGCCAGCAGTTTGGACAGGAACTATGGCTACACCTTC; cdr3_aa: CASSLDRNYGYTF
j_call: TRBJ1-1; v_call: TRBV10-3; clone_size: -; d_call: -; cdr3_nt: TGTGCCATCAGTGGGGGGGGGCTAACTGAAGCTTTCTTT; cdr3_aa: CAISGGGLTEAFF
j_call: TRBJ2-1; v_call: TRBV9; clone_size: -; d_call: TRBD2; cdr3_nt: TGTGCCAGCAGCCCTCAGCGGGGGGGCCTCGATGAGCAGTTCTTC; cdr3_aa: CASSPQRGGLDEQFF
j_call: TRBJ1-1; v_call: TRBV19; clone_size: -; d_call: -; cdr3_nt: TGTGCCAGTAGTATGTACATGAACACTGAAGCTTTCTTT; cdr3_aa: CASSMYMNTEAFF
j_call: TRBJ2-2; v_call: TRBV11-2; clone_size: -; d_call: -; cdr3_nt: TGTGCCAGCAGCCGACCCCTTTCGCACACCGGGGAGCTGTTTTTT; cdr3_aa: CASSRPLSHTGELFF
j_call: TRBJ2-6; v_call: TRBV7-2; clone_size: -; d_call: -; cdr3_nt: TGTGCCAGCAGCTTATTGTTGGGGGCGGGTACTGGGGCCAACGTCCTGACTTTC; cdr3_aa: CASSLLLGAGTGANVLTF
j_call: TRBJ1-5; v_call: TRBV7-2; clone_size: -; d_call: -; cdr3_nt: TGTGCCAGCAGCCTAGCAGGCCTTAGCAATCAGCCCCAGCATTTT; cdr3_aa: CASSLAGLSNQPQHF
j_call: TRBJ2-1; v_call: TRBV2; clone_size: once; d_call: -; cdr3_nt: TGTGCCAGCAGCGTTTGGGCGGGGATTTGGCAGGACAATGAGCAGTTCTTC; cdr3_aa: CASSVWAGIWQDNEQFF
j_call: TRBJ2-7; v_call: TRBV5-5; clone_size: -; d_call: TRBD1; cdr3_nt: TGTGCCAGCAGCCCCCAGGTCCGGGACAGGGTCCACGAGCAGTACTTC; cdr3_aa: CASSPQVRDRVHEQYF
j_call: TRBJ2-7; v_call: TRBV19; clone_size: -; d_call: -; cdr3_nt: TGTGCCAGTAGTCCCGACGGGGGCCCGGGGTACGAGCAGTACTTC; cdr3_aa: CASSPDGGPGYEQYF
j_call: TRBJ1-5; v_call: TRBV10-3; clone_size: -; d_call: -; cdr3_nt: TGTGCCATCTCAAGGGAATCGGATCAGCCCCAGCATTTT; cdr3_aa: CAISRESDQPQHF
j_call: TRBJ2-7; v_call: TRBV7-8; clone_size: once; d_call: -; cdr3_nt: TGTGCCAGCAGCAGCCGGGACCTAAGGGCGTACGAGCAGTACTTC; cdr3_aa: CASSSRDLRAYEQYF
j_call: TRBJ2-7; v_call: TRBV4-3; clone_size: -; d_call: -; cdr3_nt: TGCGCCAGCAGCCAAGAGGTTAGACAGGACTACGAGCAGTACTTC; cdr3_aa: CASSQEVRQDYEQYF
j_call: TRBJ1-5; v_call: TRBV4-1; clone_size: -; d_call: -; cdr3_nt: TGCGCCAGCAGCCAAGATTTGCGCAGCAATCAGCCCCAGCATTTT; cdr3_aa: CASSQDLRSNQPQHF